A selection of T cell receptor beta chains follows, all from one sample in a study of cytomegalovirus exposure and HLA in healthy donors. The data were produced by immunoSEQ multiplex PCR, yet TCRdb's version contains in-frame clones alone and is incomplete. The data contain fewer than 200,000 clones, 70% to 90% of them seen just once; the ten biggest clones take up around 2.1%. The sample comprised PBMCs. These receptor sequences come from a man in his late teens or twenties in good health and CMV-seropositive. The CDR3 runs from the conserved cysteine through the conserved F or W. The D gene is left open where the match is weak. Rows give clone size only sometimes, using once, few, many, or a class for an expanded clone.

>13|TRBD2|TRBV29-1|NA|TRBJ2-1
TGCAGCGTTGAATCGGCGGGGGTGGATGAGCAGTTCTTC
CSVESAGVDEQFF
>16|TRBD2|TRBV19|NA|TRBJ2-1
TGTGCCAGTAGTGACCCTAGCGGGGGCTCCTACAATGAGCAGTTCTTC
CASSDPSGGSYNEQFF
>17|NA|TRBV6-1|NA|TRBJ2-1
TGTGCCAGCAGTGCTGCCTCGGGACTGGGGGCCTACAATGAGCAGTTCTTC
CASSAASGLGAYNEQFF
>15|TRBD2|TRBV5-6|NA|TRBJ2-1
TGTGCCAGCAGCCTGACTAGCGGGGGGCGGAATGAGCAGTTCTTC
CASSLTSGGRNEQFF
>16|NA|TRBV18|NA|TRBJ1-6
TGTGCCAGCTCACCACAGTCAGGGATCAATAATTCACCCCTCCACTTT
CASSPQSGINNSPLHF
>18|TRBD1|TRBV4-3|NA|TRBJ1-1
TGCGCCAGCAGCCAAGTCCACATCAGGGGGCGTTTTAACACTGAAGCTTTCTTT
CASSQVHIRGRFNTEAFF
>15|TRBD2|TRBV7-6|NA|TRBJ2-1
TGTGCCAGCAGCTTATCCGGACTAGCGGACAATGAGCAGTTCTTC
CASSLSGLADNEQFF
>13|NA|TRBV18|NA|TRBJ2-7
TGTGCCAGCTCACCAGGGGCCGGATACGAGCAGTACTTC
CASSPGAGYEQYF
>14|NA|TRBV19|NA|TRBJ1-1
TGTGCCACCGGGTGGGGGGAGAAAGGCACTGAAGCTTTCTTT
CATGWGEKGTEAFF
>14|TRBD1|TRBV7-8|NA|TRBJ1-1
TGTGCCAGCAGCATGGGACAGGGGTTGGCTGAAGCTTTCTTT
CASSMGQGLAEAFF
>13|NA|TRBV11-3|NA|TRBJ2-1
TGTGCCAGCAGCTTGGACAGTTACAATGAGCAGTTCTTC
CASSLDSYNEQFF
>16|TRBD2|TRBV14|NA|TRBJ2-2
TGTGCCAGCAGCAGGATAGCGGGGTCGAACACCGGGCAGCTGTTTTTT
CASSRIAGSNTGQLFF
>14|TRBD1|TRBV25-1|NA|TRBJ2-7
TGTGCCAGCAGTGACGGTCAGGGGGTCTACGAGCAGTACTTC
CASSDGQGVYEQYF
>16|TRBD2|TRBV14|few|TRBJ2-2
TGTGCCAGCAGCCCGAACAGCGGGGGGCGCACCGGGGAGCTGTTTTTT
CASSPNSGGRTGELFF
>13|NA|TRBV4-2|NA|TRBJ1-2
TGTGCCAGCAGCCAAGGTTCCCCGCGGGGCTACACCTTC
CASSQGSPRGYTF
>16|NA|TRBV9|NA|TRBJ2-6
TGTGCCAGCAGCGTAGTCGGGAGCTCTGGGGCCAACGTCCTGACTTTC
CASSVVGSSGANVLTF
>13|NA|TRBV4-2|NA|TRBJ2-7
TGTGCCAGCAGCCAAGGAGGGTTCAACGAGCAGTACTTC
CASSQGGFNEQYF
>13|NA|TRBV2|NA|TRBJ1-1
TGTGCCAGCACCCGGGGAGAGAACACTGAAGCTTTCTTT
CASTRGENTEAFF
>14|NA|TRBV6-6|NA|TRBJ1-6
TGTGCCAGCAGTTTTCGGGGTGGCAATTCACCCCTCCACTTT
CASSFRGGNSPLHF
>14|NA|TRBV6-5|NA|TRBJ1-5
TGTGCCAGCAAGCGGGGCGGAAGCAATCAGCCCCAGCATTTT
CASKRGGSNQPQHF
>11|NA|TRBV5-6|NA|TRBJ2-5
TGTGCCAGCAGCCGCGTCGAGACCCAGTACTTC
CASSRVETQYF
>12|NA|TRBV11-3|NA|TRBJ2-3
TGTGCCAGCAGCTTAGGTCGGGAAACAGGGTTTTTT
CASSLGRETGFF
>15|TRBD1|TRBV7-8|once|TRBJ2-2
TGTGCCAGCAGGAGCCTCCGGGACAGAACCGGGGAGCTGTTTTTT
CASRSLRDRTGELFF
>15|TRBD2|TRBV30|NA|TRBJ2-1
TGTGCCTGGATCCCTACAGCGGGGATCTACAATGAGCAGTTCTTC
CAWIPTAGIYNEQFF
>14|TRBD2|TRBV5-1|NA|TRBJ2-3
TGCGCCAGCAGCTCAAGCGGGACCACAGATACGCAGTATTTT
CASSSSGTTDTQYF
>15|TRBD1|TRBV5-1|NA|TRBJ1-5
TGCGCCAGCAGCCCGGATGGGACAGACAATCAGCCCCAGCATTTT
CASSPDGTDNQPQHF
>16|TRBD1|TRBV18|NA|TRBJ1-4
TGTGCCAGCTCACCTTCGGGACAGGGGGTGAATGAAAAACTGTTTTTT
CASSPSGQGVNEKLFF
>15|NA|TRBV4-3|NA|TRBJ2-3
TGCGCCAGCAGCCAAGATCTACGGGGAACAGATACGCAGTATTTT
CASSQDLRGTDTQYF
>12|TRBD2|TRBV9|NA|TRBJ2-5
TGTGCCAGCTCCGGGGGGGGAGAGACCCAGTACTTC
CASSGGGETQYF
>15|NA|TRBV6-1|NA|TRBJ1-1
TGTGCCAGCAGTGAACCCGCGCTCGCGAACACTGAAGCTTTCTTT
CASSEPALANTEAFF
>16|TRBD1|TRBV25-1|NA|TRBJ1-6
TGTGCCAGCAGTGAGGGACAGGGTATAGGGAATTCACCCCTCCACTTT
CASSEGQGIGNSPLHF
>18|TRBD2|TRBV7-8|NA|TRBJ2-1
TGTGCCAGCAGCTTGGCGGACTATGTAGCGGGGGACTACAATGAGCAGTTCTTC
CASSLADYVAGDYNEQFF
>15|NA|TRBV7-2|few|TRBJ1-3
TGTGCCAGCAGCCTCCCAGGGGCGACTGGAAACACCATATATTTT
CASSLPGATGNTIYF
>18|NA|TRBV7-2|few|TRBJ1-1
TGTGCCAGCAGCTTAGTCTGGCAATCGGGGGGACCAAACACTGAAGCTTTCTTT
CASSLVWQSGGPNTEAFF
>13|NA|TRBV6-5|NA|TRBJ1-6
TGTGCCAGCAGTTCCTACTATAATTCACCCCTCCACTTT
CASSSYYNSPLHF
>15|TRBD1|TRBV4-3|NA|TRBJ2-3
TGCGCCAGCAGCGACCGACAGGGGGTGGGAGATACGCAGTATTTT
CASSDRQGVGDTQYF
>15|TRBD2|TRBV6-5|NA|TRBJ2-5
TGTGCCAGCCAATGGGGGGGAAAGGGTCAAGAGACCCAGTACTTC
CASQWGGKGQETQYF
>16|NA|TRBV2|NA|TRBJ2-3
TGTGCCAGCAGTGGCGAGGAGGGCAGTTCCACAGATACGCAGTATTTT
CASSGEEGSSTDTQYF
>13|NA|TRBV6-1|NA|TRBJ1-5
TGTGCCAGCGGTCAGAAGAGGAACCAGCCCCAGCATTTT
CASGQKRNQPQHF
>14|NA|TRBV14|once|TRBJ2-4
TGTGCCAGCAGCCAAGACCTAGCCAAAAACAGTCAGTACTTC
CASSQDLAKNSQYF
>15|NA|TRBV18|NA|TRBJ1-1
TGTGCCAGCTCACCAATAGGAGGGAAAGGCACTGAAGCTTTCTTT
CASSPIGGKGTEAFF
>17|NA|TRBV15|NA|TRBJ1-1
TGTGCCACCAGCAGAGATCTTGGCAGTCTCATGAACACTGAAGCTTTCTTT
CATSRDLGSLMNTEAFF
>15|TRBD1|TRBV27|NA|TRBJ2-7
TGTGCCAGCAGTTTAAGTCCAGGGGGAGTTTACGAGCAGTACTTC
CASSLSPGGVYEQYF
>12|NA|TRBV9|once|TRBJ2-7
TGTGCCAGCAGCGTAGATGGAGACGAGCAGTACTTC
CASSVDGDEQYF
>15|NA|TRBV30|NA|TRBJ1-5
TGTGCCTGGAGTCGGGGGGCGGGTAGCAATCAGCCCCAGCATTTT
CAWSRGAGSNQPQHF
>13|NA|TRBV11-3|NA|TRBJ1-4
TGTGCCAGCAGCTTGAGGCGGGGCGAAAAACTGTTTTTT
CASSLRRGEKLFF
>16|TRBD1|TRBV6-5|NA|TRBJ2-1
TGTGCCAGCAGTTTAGAGGGGGCGAACTCCTACAATGAGCAGTTCTTC
CASSLEGANSYNEQFF
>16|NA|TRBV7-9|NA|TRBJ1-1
TGTTCCAGCAGCAAAGCTTCCGGGACAAAGAACACTGAAGCTTTCTTT
CSSSKASGTKNTEAFF
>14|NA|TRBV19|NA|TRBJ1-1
TGTGCCAGTAGTAGGGGGGATCTGATCTCTGAAGCTTTCTTT
CASSRGDLISEAFF
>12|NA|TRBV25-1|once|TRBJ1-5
TGTGCCAGCCGCGGGGAAGGTGAGCCCCAGCATTTT
CASRGEGEPQHF
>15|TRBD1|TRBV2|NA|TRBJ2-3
TGTGCCAGCAGTGCGGGGACAGGGGCAACAGATACGCAGTATTTT
CASSAGTGATDTQYF
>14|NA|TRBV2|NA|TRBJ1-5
TGTGCCAGCAGCAAGGGGAATAGCAATCAGCCCCAGCATTTT
CASSKGNSNQPQHF
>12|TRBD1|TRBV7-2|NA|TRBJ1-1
TGTGCCAGCAGCTTACGGGCAGGGGGAGCTTTCTTT
CASSLRAGGAFF
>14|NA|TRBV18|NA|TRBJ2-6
TGTGCCAGCTCACCTCTATCTGGGGCCAACGTCCTGACTTTC
CASSPLSGANVLTF
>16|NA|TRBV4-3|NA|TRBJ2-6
TGCGCCAGCAGCCAAGTTTCAGGCTCTGGGGCCAACGTCCTGACTTTC
CASSQVSGSGANVLTF
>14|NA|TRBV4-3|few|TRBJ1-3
TGCGCCAGCAGCCAAGCAGGCTCTGGAAACACCATATATTTT
CASSQAGSGNTIYF
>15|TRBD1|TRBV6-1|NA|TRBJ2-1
TGTGCCAGCAGTGAACCCCGGGACAGCTACAATGAGCAGTTCTTC
CASSEPRDSYNEQFF
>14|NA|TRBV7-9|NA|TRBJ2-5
TGTGCCAGCAGCTTAGAGGTACAGCAAGAGACCCAGTACTTC
CASSLEVQQETQYF